This T cell receptor (beta chain) emerged from a study of cytomegalovirus exposure and HLA in healthy donors. Overall study: Tens of millions of unique TCR sequences came from HLA-typed donors in an early release. Ancestry clustering placed around 80% of a few hundred genotyped donors in the Caucasian-associated cluster.

Primers: 60 Vbeta forward and 13 Jbeta reverse. The method was immunoSEQ multiplex PCR; TCRdb's version includes in-frame clones alone and lacks a portion of them. The sample yields roughly 130,000 clones, roughly four fifths seen once. Whole-study findings and limits: In a later analysis, CMV-associated beta chains were mostly HLA-associated, it appeared. Across donors, presence/absence analyses took sequencing depth to be roughly uniform.

Notes on this clone: The antigen remains undetermined.

The V gene lost 0 bases and the J gene lost 6 bases, with 13 bases spanning the gap. Germline V lookup: CDR1 SGHRS, CDR2 YFSETQ. The CDR3 runs to 16 residues. Sequencing was done on a sample of PBMCs. This sequence was found in a male donor in good health and CMV-seropositive. The rearrangement links TRBV5-1 to TRBJ1-6; D ambiguous. The CDR3 is CASSLDTRGTNSPLHF. Written as DNA, the CDR3 is TGCGCCAGCAGCTTGGACACTCGGGGTACTAATTCACCCCTCCACTTT.